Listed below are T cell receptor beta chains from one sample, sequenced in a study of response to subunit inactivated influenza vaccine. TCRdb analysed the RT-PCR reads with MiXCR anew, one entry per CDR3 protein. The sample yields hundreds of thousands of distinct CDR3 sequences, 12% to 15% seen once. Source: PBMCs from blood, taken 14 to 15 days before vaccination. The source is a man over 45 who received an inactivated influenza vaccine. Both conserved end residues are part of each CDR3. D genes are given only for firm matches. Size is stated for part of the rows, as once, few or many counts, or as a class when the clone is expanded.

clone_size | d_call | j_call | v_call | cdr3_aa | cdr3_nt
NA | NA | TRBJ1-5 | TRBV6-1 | CASSEAHSNQPQHF | TGTGCCAGCAGTGAAGCTCATTCAAATCAGCCCCAGCATTTT
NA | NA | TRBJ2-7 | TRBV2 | CASSEYEYEQYF | TGTGCCAGCAGTGAATACGAGTACGAGCAGTACTTC
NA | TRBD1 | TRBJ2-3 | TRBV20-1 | CSASPDRGLDTQYF | TGCAGTGCTAGCCCGGACAGGGGATTAGATACGCAGTATTTT
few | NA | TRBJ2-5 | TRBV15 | CATSKIRDYQETQYF | TGTGCCACCAGCAAGATAAGGGACTACCAAGAGACCCAGTACTTC
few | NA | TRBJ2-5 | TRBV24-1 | CATSDGGGETQYF | TGTGCCACCAGTGACGGTGGGGGGGAGACCCAGTACTTC
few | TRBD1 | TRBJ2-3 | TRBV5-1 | CASSGGTGPTDTQYF | TGCGCCAGCAGCGGAGGGACAGGACCCACAGATACGCAGTATTTT
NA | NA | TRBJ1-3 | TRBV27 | CASSLKGGPGNTIYF | TGTGCCAGCAGTTTAAAAGGCGGCCCTGGAAACACCATATATTTT
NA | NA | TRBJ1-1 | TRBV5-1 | CASSDRQAMNTEAFF | TGCGCCAGCAGCGATCGACAGGCCATGAACACTGAAGCTTTCTTT
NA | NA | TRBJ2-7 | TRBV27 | CASSLSISGAYEQYF | TGTGCCAGCAGTTTATCGATTTCGGGGGCCTACGAGCAGTACTTC
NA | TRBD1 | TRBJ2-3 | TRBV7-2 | CASSSYRGPGLDTQYF | TGTGCCAGCAGCTCCTACAGGGGGCCGGGGTTGGATACGCAGTATTTT
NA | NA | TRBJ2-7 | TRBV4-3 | CASSQEQADEQYF | TGCGCCAGCAGCCAAGAACAGGCGGACGAGCAGTACTTC
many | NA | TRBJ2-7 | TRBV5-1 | CASSLGGLRDLGHEQYF | TGCGCCAGCAGCTTGGGAGGGCTTCGGGACCTAGGTCACGAGCAGTACTTC
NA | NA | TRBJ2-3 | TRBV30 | CAWSQKLDTQYF | TGTGCCTGGAGTCAAAAGTTAGATACGCAGTATTTT
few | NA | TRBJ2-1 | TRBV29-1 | CSVGSPEQFF | TGCAGCGTTGGATCCCCAGAGCAGTTCTTC
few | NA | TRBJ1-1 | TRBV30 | CAWSVSGAEAFF | TGTGCCTGGAGTGTATCCGGGGCTGAAGCTTTCTTT
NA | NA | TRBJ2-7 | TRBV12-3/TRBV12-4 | CASSSGGRYF | TGTGCCAGCAGTTCCGGGGGTAGGTACTTC
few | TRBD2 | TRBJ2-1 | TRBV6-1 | CASSEATSGSNEQFF | TGTGCCAGCAGCGAAGCGACTAGCGGGAGTAATGAGCAGTTCTTC
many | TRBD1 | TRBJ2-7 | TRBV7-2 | CASSLATDRGGEQYF | TGTGCCAGCAGCTTAGCAACGGACAGGGGAGGTGAGCAGTACTTC
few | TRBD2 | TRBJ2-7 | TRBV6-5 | CASSYGGREGDEQYF | TGTGCCAGCAGTTACGGCGGGAGGGAAGGAGACGAGCAGTACTTC
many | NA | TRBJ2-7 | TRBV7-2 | CASSLPLYSSYEQYF | TGTGCCAGCAGCCTACCCTTATATAGCTCCTACGAGCAGTACTTC
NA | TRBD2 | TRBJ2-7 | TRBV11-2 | CASSPQLVAGGRRREQYF | TGTGCCAGCAGCCCACAACTGGTAGCGGGAGGCCGTCGGCGCGAGCAGTACTTC
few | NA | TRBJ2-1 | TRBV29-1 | CSVRRGDYNEQFF | TGCAGCGTTAGGAGGGGGGATTACAATGAGCAGTTCTTC
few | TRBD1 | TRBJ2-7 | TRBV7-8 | CASSSQQGGAYEQYF | TGTGCCAGCAGCTCTCAACAGGGGGGAGCCTACGAGCAGTACTTC
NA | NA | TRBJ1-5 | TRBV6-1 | CASGPRASQPQHF | TGTGCCAGCGGTCCGCGGGCAAGTCAGCCCCAGCATTTT